Following are 30 T cell receptor beta chains from one sample sequenced in a study of blood T cell repertoires in COVID-19. The method was immunoSEQ multiplex PCR; TCRdb's version includes in-frame clones alone and lacks a portion of them. The sample consists of 390,000 or so clones, approximately 92% of them appearing once. The specimen was PBMCs or T cells enriched from blood (not recorded which). The receptors stem from a man between 18 and 35 years old who had recovered from COVID-19.

The V and J genes are TRBV5-4 and TRBJ1-2, with a possible D match to TRBD1 (5 bases). Trimming cost V 1 base and J 6 bases, with 10 bases left between them. The length of the CDR3 is 13 residues. CDR1 and CDR2 (germline): SGHNT, YYREEE (reference sequence). The CDR3 nucleotides are TGTGCCAGCAGCTTGAGCTGGGGCCATGGCTACACCTTC. It specifies CASSLSWGHGYTF.

The chain recombines TRBV13 with TRBJ2-2; tentatively, D is TRBD1 (6 bases). V was trimmed by 6 bases and J by 2 bases, leaving 16 bases between them. The CDR3 length is 16 residues. Germline V gene data show CDR1 as PRHDT and CDR2 as FYEKMQ (reference sequence). The CDR3 here is CASRTTGGLNTGELFF. The CDR3 DNA reads TGTGCCAGCAGAACGACAGGTGGCCTTAACACCGGGGAGCTGTTTTTT.

In its sample, this clone was seen once. The V and J genes are TRBV6-5 and TRBJ2-1; 10 positions match TRBD1. V was pared by 6 bases and J by 9 bases, with 11 bases of the junction left unmatched. CDR1 and CDR2 from the germline V gene are MNHEY and SVGAGI. The CDR3 extends over 15 amino acids. In DNA form, the CDR3 reads TGTGCCAGCAGCTACCGGGACAGGGGCGGCAGTGAGCAGTTCTTC. This translates into CASSYRDRGGSEQFF.

The V call is TRBV11-2, the J call TRBJ2-7; 7 bases line up with TRBD1. Per the germline V gene, CDR1 is SGHAT and CDR2 is FQNNGV. The CDR3 loop spans 15 amino acids. The trim removed 2 bases at V and 3 bases at J, leaving 7 bases unmatched. Here the CDR3 DNA reads TGTGCCAGCAGCTTACTGGGCCAGGGGGACTACGAGCAGTACTTC. Translating gives CASSLLGQGDYEQYF. Filled out from reference TRBV11-2 and TRBJ2-7, the complete variable domain reads EAGVAQSPRYKIIEKRQSVAFWCNPISGHATLYWYQQILGQGPKLLIQFQNNGVVDDSQLPKDRFSAERLKGVDSTLKIQPAKLEDSAVYLCASSLLGQGDYEQYFGPGTRLTVT.

The chain is built from TRBV29-1 and TRBJ2-3, with TRBD1 matching 7 bases. Germline CDR1 SQVTM, CDR2 ANQGSEA. This CDR3 contains 18 residues. V lost 0 bases to trimming and J lost 9 bases; unmatched junction nucleotides: 21. Here the CDR3 DNA reads TGCAGCGTTGAAGATCGTGGGAAACAGGGGCGGTTTCATAGAACGCAGTATTTT. Protein product: CSVEDRGKQGRFHRTQYF.

A note on this clone: The same CDR3 is also encoded by other DNA sequences in this sample. The CDR3 nucleotides are TGTGCCAGCAGCTCGACAGGCAATCAGCCCCAGCATTTT. Protein sequence: CASSSTGNQPQHF. The chain is built from TRBV7-9 and TRBJ1-5; D perhaps matches TRBD1 (5 bases). CDR3 size: 13 residues. In germline, CDR1 is SEHNR, CDR2 FQNEAQ (reference sequence). Trimming left V 4 bases short and J 2 bases short, with 6 bases between.

This rearrangement joins TRBV4-2 to TRBJ2-1, with TRBD2 as a possible D gene (6 bases). Germline V CDR1 and CDR2: LGHNA, YNFKEQ. Trimming shortened V by 1 base and J by 1 base, and 11 bases separated the two germline ends. The CDR3 spans 16 residues. The chain's CDR3 is CASSQVGAGSYNEQFF. DNA of the CDR3: TGTGCCAGCAGCCAAGTGGGTGCGGGATCCTACAATGAGCAGTTCTTC.

The chain recombines TRBV25-1 with TRBJ1-6; D may be TRBD1 (6 bases). In germline, CDR1 is MGHDK, CDR2 SYGVNS. The CDR3 runs to 16 residues. Trimming left V 2 bases short and J 8 bases short, with 16 bases between. CDR3 DNA sequence: TGTGCCAGCAGTGAAGGGTTGTCCAGGGGTGATTCACCCCTCCACTTT. Translation gives CASSEGLSRGDSPLHF.

This rearrangement joins TRBV7-9 to TRBJ1-4, with D maybe TRBD1 (5 bases). The V end was cut by 1 base, the J end by 8 bases, with 11 bases between. The CDR3 spans 14 residues. The V gene's germline CDR1 is SEHNR and CDR2 FQNEAQ (reference sequence). In DNA form, the CDR3 reads TGTGCCAGCAGCTTAGGGACACGCGGAGAAAAACTGTTTTTT. It codes for CASSLGTRGEKLFF.

CDR3 loop: CASSLEVSGQRYTGELFF. The DNA of the CDR3 is TGTGCCAGCAGCTTAGAAGTGTCGGGACAGAGATACACCGGGGAGCTGTTTTTT. V and J are TRBV7-6 and TRBJ2-2, with TRBD1 identical over 7 bases. CDR3 length: 18 residues. V trimming: 1 base; J trimming: 3 bases; junction bases outside the gene matches: 11. Germline loops: CDR1 SGHVS, CDR2 FNYEAQ.

Of note for this clone: Sequence at one end of the junction differs from germline and may be a read error. The chain carries TRBV6-1 and TRBJ2-1; D perhaps matches TRBD1 (6 bases). Looked up from germline, CDR1 is MNHNS and CDR2 is SASEGT. This CDR3 is built from 13 residues. This chain's CDR3 is CASSEGQHQEQFF. The CDR3 bases are TGTGCCAGCAGCGAAGGACAGCACCAGGAGCAGTTCTTC.

The chain is built from TRBV10-3 and TRBJ2-7; 13 bases agree with TRBD2. In germline, CDR1 is ENHRY, CDR2 SYGVKD. The CDR3 contains 13 residues. The CDR3 DNA reads TGTGCTCACGGGACTAGCGGGATTACGAAGCAGTACTTC. Amino acids: CAHGTSGITKQYF.

As to this clone: At one end, the junction sequence differs from germline, possibly due to a read error. V usage is TRBV2 and J usage is TRBJ2-7; 10 bases line up with TRBD2. The CDR3 length is 14 residues. Germline CDR1 reads SNHLY; CDR2 reads FYNNEI. CDR3: CASREGTSAYEQYF. The CDR3 region has the DNA TGTGCCAGCAGGGAAGGGACTAGCGCCTACGAGCAGTACTTC.

This chain links TRBV6-6 with TRBJ2-7; weak D call: TRBD1 (5 bases). V lost 3 bases to trimming and J lost 6 bases, with 12 bases between them. Germline loops: CDR1 MNHNY, CDR2 SVGAGI (reference sequence). The CDR3 covers 13 residues. CDR3 amino acids: CASSYDSQGEQYF. As DNA, the CDR3 is TGTGCCAGCAGTTATGACAGTCAGGGCGAGCAGTACTTC.

The chain has TRBV5-1 and TRBJ2-1; TRBD2 matches 14 bases. Losses at the gene ends were 4 bases for V and 0 bases for J; bases not matched to a gene: 12. Looked up from germline, CDR1 is SGHRS and CDR2 is YFSETQ. This CDR3 region has 20 residues. As DNA, the CDR3 is TGCGCCAGCAGCGGCTCCGGGACTAGCGGGGGCGTAAGCTCCTACAATGAGCAGTTCTTC. Translation: CASSGSGTSGGVSSYNEQFF.

This chain links TRBV7-9 with TRBJ1-1, with D possibly matching TRBD1 (5 bases). V was pared by 1 base and J by 8 bases, with 8 bases between. CDR3 length: 12 amino acids. Per the germline V gene, CDR1 is SEHNR and CDR2 is FQNEAQ (reference sequence). The CDR3, as DNA: TGTGCCAGCAGCTTAGAAGGGGCCGAAGCTTTCTTT. Translating it yields CASSLEGAEAFF.

The CDR3: CASSNAPGQGDEKLFF. For the CDR3, the DNA is TGTGCCAGCAGTAATGCCCCAGGACAGGGTGATGAAAAACTGTTTTTT. The V call is TRBV28, the J call TRBJ1-4; TRBD1 matches at 8 bases. This CDR3 has 16 amino acids. V shed 5 bases and J 6 bases; nucleotides not matched to a gene: 11. Germline-derived CDR1 and CDR2 are MDHEN and SYDVKM.

The rearrangement uses TRBV5-1 and TRBJ2-3, with 7 bases aligning to TRBD1. Losses at the gene ends were 2 bases for V and 3 bases for J; bases not matched to a gene: 6. CDR3 length: 15 residues. Germline CDR1 reads SGHRS; CDR2 reads YFSETQ. The DNA for the CDR3 is TGCGCCAGCAGCTTACAGGGGCTAAGTACAGATACGCAGTATTTT. Translated, it gives CASSLQGLSTDTQYF.

The V and J genes are TRBV7-8 and TRBJ1-1; D possibly corresponds to TRBD1 (5 bases). The V end lost 3 bases, the J end lost 6 bases, and 11 bases lay between the germline ends. The CDR3 spans 13 residues. Germline V CDR1 and CDR2: SGHVS, FQNEAQ. The CDR3 nucleotides read TGTGCCAGCAGCTTGCAGGGTATCGCTGAAGCTTTCTTT. It codes for CASSLQGIAEAFF.

The rearrangement uses TRBV9 and TRBJ1-2, with a tentative D call TRBD1 (5 bases). Germline CDR1 reads SGDLS; CDR2 reads YYNGEE. The CDR3 length is 12 residues. The germline V and J ends were trimmed by 4 bases and 8 bases, with 12 bases remaining between them. CDR3 sequence reads: CASSPSRGGYTF. The DNA for the CDR3 is TGTGCCAGCAGCCCATCACGGGGGGGCTACACCTTC. Supplemented by reference TRBV9 and TRBJ1-2, the full variable domain reads DSGVTQTPKHLITATGQRVTLRCSPRSGDLSVYWYQQSLDQGLQFLIQYYNGEERAKGNILERFSAQQFPDLHSELNLSSLELGDSALYFCASSPSRGGYTFGSGTRLTVV.

The genes are TRBV11-2 and TRBJ1-1, with TRBD1 matching 8 bases. The length of the CDR3 is 16 residues. The germline V gene has CDR1 SGHAT and CDR2 FQNNGV. Trimming removed 4 bases from V and 5 bases from J; junction bases left unmatched: 12. The CDR3 DNA follows: TGTGCCAGCAGCTCCATTCGTAAACACAGGGGGACTGAAGCTTTCTTT. Its protein is CASSSIRKHRGTEAFF.

This chain joins TRBV28 and TRBJ2-7; D is possibly TRBD2 (6 bases). This CDR3 has 14 residues. CDR1 is MDHEN and CDR2 is SYDVKM in the germline V gene. Deletions cut 5 bases from V and 0 bases from J, with 11 bases between. CDR3 loop: CASSPGTFSYEQYF. CDR3 nucleotides: TGTGCCAGCAGTCCTGGGACTTTCTCCTACGAGCAGTACTTC.

A single count supports this clone. V usage is TRBV7-6 and J usage is TRBJ1-1; unclear D gene. This CDR3 region has 14 residues. Germline V gene lookup returns CDR1 SGHVS and CDR2 FNYEAQ. Deletions cut 2 bases from V and 5 bases from J, with 12 bases between. The chain's CDR3 is CASSLIGGETEAFF. The CDR3 nucleotides are TGTGCCAGCAGCTTAATAGGCGGGGAAACTGAAGCTTTCTTT. Variable domain in full (rest from reference TRBV7-6 and TRBJ1-1): GAGVSQSPRYKVTKRGQDVALRCDPISGHVSLYWYRQALGQGPEFLTYFNYEAQQDKSGLPNDRFSAERPEGSISTLTIQRTEQRDSAMYRCASSLIGGETEAFFGQGTRLTVV.

This clone appeared a few times. The gene calls are TRBV5-6 and TRBJ1-1, with TRBD1 matching 9 bases. The V gene end was trimmed by 0 bases and the J gene end by 7 bases; junction bases not matched to a gene: 1. The CDR3 loop spans 13 amino acids. Germline V CDR1 and CDR2: SGHDT, YYEEEE. The CDR3 coding sequence is TGTGCCAGCAGCTTGGCGACAGGGGGTGAAGCTTTCTTT. Protein: CASSLATGGEAFF. The full variable domain, completed using reference TRBV5-6 and TRBJ1-1, is DAGVTQSPTHLIKTRGQQVTLRCSPKSGHDTVSWYQQALGQGPQFIFQYYEEEERQRGNFPDRFSGHQFPNYSSELNVNALLLGDSALYLCASSLATGGEAFFGQGTRLTVV.

This chain uses TRBV19 with TRBJ2-1, with TRBD2 identical over 7 bases. Germline V gene lookup returns CDR1 LNHDA and CDR2 SQIVND (reference sequence). With 3 bases clipped from V and 5 bases from J, the junction kept 7 bases outside the gene matches. The CDR3 contains 15 residues. CDR3 nucleotides: TGTGCCAGTAGTATCCCAGCGGGAATGAACAATGAGCAGTTCTTC. This encodes CASSIPAGMNNEQFF.

V gene TRBV29-1 combines with J gene TRBJ1-5, with D unresolved. This CDR3 spans 13 amino acids. V lost 4 bases, J lost 3 bases, and 10 bases lay in between. Germline assignment: CDR1 SQVTM and CDR2 ANQGSEA. The CDR3 DNA follows: TGCAGCGTTGGAGAACAGCACAATCAGCCCCAGCATTTT. Its protein product is CSVGEQHNQPQHF.

This chain connects TRBV5-4 to TRBJ2-1, with 9 bases that match TRBD2. Germline CDR1 reads SGHNT; CDR2 reads YYREEE (reference sequence). V shed 4 bases and J 5 bases; nucleotides not matched to a gene: 4. The CDR3 is 14 residues long. The CDR3 is CASSPGTSHNEQFF. Written as DNA, the CDR3 is TGTGCCAGCAGCCCGGGGACTAGCCACAATGAGCAGTTCTTC.

This clone was seen a single time. The chain links TRBV5-1 to TRBJ2-2, with TRBD2 matching 7 bases. CDR1 is SGHRS and CDR2 is YFSETQ in the germline V gene. V was pared by 2 bases and J by 5 bases, with 9 bases of the junction left unmatched. The CDR3 totals 16 residues. Here the CDR3 DNA reads TGCGCCAGCAGCTTCTCGACCGGGACTACGACCGGGGAGCTGTTTTTT. This encodes CASSFSTGTTTGELFF.

The genes are TRBV2 and TRBJ1-6, with 7 bases identical to TRBD1. Germline V gene lookup returns CDR1 SNHLY and CDR2 FYNNEI. This CDR3 has 10 residues. V lost 6 bases to trimming and J lost 14 bases; unmatched junction nucleotides: 1. CDR3: CASSQGALHF. CDR3 DNA sequence: TGTGCCAGCAGCCAGGGGGCCCTCCACTTT.

This chain links TRBV10-2 with TRBJ2-2; perhaps TRBD2 as D (5 bases). The CDR3 has 12 amino acids. V was cut by 9 bases and J by 1 base, with 6 bases left in between. CDR1 is WSHSY and CDR2 is SAAADI in the germline V gene. Here the CDR3 reads CASRGNTGELFF. In nucleotides, the CDR3 is TGCGCCAGTCGGGGGAACACCGGGGAGCTGTTTTTT.